This is a list of T cell receptor beta chains from one sample in a study of T cells in pancreatic ductal adenocarcinoma. TCRdb's table, derived via immunoSEQ multiplex PCR, lists solely in-frame clones and lacks some. The data show 4,500 or so clones, with about 71% seen just once and 11% to 15% held by the top ten. Sequenced: pancreatic tumor tissue. These receptors were collected from a human donor with pancreatic ductal adenocarcinoma. The CDR3 runs from the conserved cysteine through the conserved F or W. A D gene is named only where the DNA matches it firmly. Size tells how often a clone was seen (once, few, many) or the class of an expanded clone, and some rows leave it out.

j_call,v_call,d_call,clone_size,cdr3_aa,cdr3_nt
TRBJ2-7,TRBV6-5,TRBD1,.,CASSYSGQGGYEQYF,TGTGCCAGCAGTTACTCTGGACAGGGGGGCTACGAGCAGTACTTC
TRBJ2-2,TRBV10-3,.,.,CAISASKPNTGELFF,TGTGCCATCAGTGCCAGCAAACCGAACACCGGGGAGCTGTTTTTT
TRBJ1-2,TRBV5-6,TRBD1,.,CASSWWTGEVGGYTF,TGTGCCAGCAGCTGGTGGACAGGGGAGGTAGGCGGCTACACCTTC
TRBJ2-3,TRBV30,TRBD1,.,CAWKPLGQGADTQYF,TGTGCCTGGAAGCCATTGGGTCAGGGGGCAGATACGCAGTATTTT
TRBJ2-7,TRBV2,.,few,CASKLGANFYEQYF,TGTGCCAGCAAACTCGGTGCAAACTTCTACGAGCAGTACTTC
TRBJ2-2,TRBV6-1,TRBD2,.,CASSRTSGYTGELFF,TGTGCCAGCAGTCGGACTAGCGGGTACACCGGGGAGCTGTTTTTT
TRBJ2-7,TRBV30,TRBD2,once,CARSTGGYEQYF,TGTGCCCGGTCAACGGGGGGCTACGAGCAGTACTTC
TRBJ2-3,TRBV7-8,TRBD1,.,CASSWGDRDTDTQYF,TGTGCCAGCAGCTGGGGGGACAGGGACACAGATACGCAGTATTTT
TRBJ2-4,TRBV27,TRBD1,.,CASSSGTAFVLAKNIQYF,TGTGCCAGCAGTTCCGGGACAGCTTTCGTCCTAGCCAAAAACATTCAGTACTTC
TRBJ1-4,TRBV11-2,.,.,CASSLVVIGEKLFF,TGTGCCAGCAGCTTAGTAGTGATTGGGGAAAAACTGTTTTTT
TRBJ1-2,TRBV28,TRBD1,.,CASTGYRDRGHYGYTF,TGTGCCAGCACCGGATACCGGGACAGGGGGCACTATGGCTACACCTTC
TRBJ2-4,TRBV6-5,.,few,CASSPGRVPKNIQYF,TGTGCCAGCAGTCCCGGGCGGGTCCCCAAAAACATTCAGTACTTC
TRBJ2-7,TRBV30,TRBD2,.,CAWSRLAAYEQYF,TGTGCCTGGAGCCGACTAGCGGCCTACGAGCAGTACTTC
TRBJ1-1,TRBV6-1,.,.,CASTPQRQVNTEAFF,TGTGCCAGCACACCTCAGAGACAGGTGAACACTGAAGCTTTCTTT
TRBJ2-5,TRBV28,TRBD2,.,CASSLLGTSGRKETQYF,TGTGCCAGCAGTTTACTCGGGACTAGCGGGAGGAAAGAGACCCAGTACTTC
TRBJ2-3,TRBV10-3,TRBD2,.,CVTIRVSSGRAADTQYF,TGTGTCACCATCAGAGTTTCTAGCGGGAGAGCAGCAGATACGCAGTATTTT
TRBJ2-5,TRBV4-1,.,few,CASSQDHSVPQETQYF,TGCGCCAGCAGCCAAGATCACAGCGTACCTCAAGAGACCCAGTACTTC
TRBJ2-7,TRBV28,TRBD2,.,CASSPEGRGVYEQYF,TGTGCCAGCAGCCCTGAAGGGCGGGGGGTATACGAGCAGTACTTC
TRBJ2-2,TRBV7-8,TRBD1,.,CASSTLSRGPGELFF,TGTGCCAGCAGCACACTGAGCAGGGGGCCCGGGGAGCTGTTTTTT
TRBJ2-3,TRBV18,.,.,CASSPRPPGTDTQYF,TGTGCCAGCTCACCTAGGCCACCAGGCACAGATACGCAGTATTTT
TRBJ1-3,TRBV6-5,TRBD1,.,CASSYPGQGRGNTIYF,TGTGCCAGCAGTTACCCTGGACAGGGGAGAGGAAACACCATATATTTT
TRBJ2-7,TRBV5-1,TRBD2,once,CASSPGLDLVHEQYF,TGCGCCAGCAGCCCAGGACTAGACCTTGTCCACGAGCAGTACTTC
TRBJ1-5,TRBV7-2,TRBD1,.,CASSLDRGLNQPQHF,TGTGCCAGCAGCTTGGACAGGGGGCTTAATCAGCCCCAGCATTTT
TRBJ2-7,TRBV2,.,.,CASRATGNSYEQYF,TGTGCCAGCAGGGCAACAGGAAACTCCTACGAGCAGTACTTC
TRBJ2-1,TRBV14,TRBD2,.,CASSPLAGLADYNEQFF,TGTGCCAGCAGCCCCCTCGCGGGGCTAGCGGACTACAATGAGCAGTTCTTC
TRBJ2-5,TRBV7-9,.,.,CASSFRETQYF,TGTGCCAGCAGTTTCCGGGAGACCCAGTACTTC
TRBJ2-7,TRBV7-8,.,.,CASSLTSVRGGEQYF,TGTGCCAGCAGCTTAACTAGCGTCAGGGGGGGGGAGCAGTACTTC
TRBJ1-5,TRBV7-2,TRBD1,hyperexpanded,CASSLRQGAQQPQHF,TGTGCCAGCAGCTTAAGACAGGGGGCGCAACAGCCCCAGCATTTT
TRBJ2-7,TRBV28,.,.,CASSLLDYEQYF,TGTGCCAGCAGTTTATTGGACTACGAGCAGTACTTC
TRBJ2-3,TRBV28,.,.,CASSLSGTDTQYF,TGTGCCAGCAGTCTCTCAGGCACAGATACGCAGTATTTT
TRBJ1-3,TRBV5-1,.,few,CASSLAGWSSGNTIYF,TGCGCCAGCAGCTTGGCGGGTTGGAGCTCTGGAAACACCATATATTTT
TRBJ2-3,TRBV18,TRBD2,.,CASSPAGLGSTDTQYF,TGTGCCAGCTCACCAGCCGGACTAGGTTCCACAGATACGCAGTATTTT
TRBJ1-2,TRBV4-3,.,few,CASSLGGSLNYGYTF,TGCGCCAGCAGCCTCGGGGGCAGCTTGAACTATGGCTACACCTTC
TRBJ2-7,TRBV5-4,.,.,CASFRAPDLYEQYF,TGTGCCAGCTTTAGGGCCCCGGACCTCTACGAGCAGTACTTC
TRBJ2-6,TRBV19,.,.,CASSIPSGRSGANVLTF,TGTGCCAGTAGTATACCGAGCGGACGTTCTGGGGCCAACGTCCTGACTTTC
TRBJ2-1,TRBV7-9,TRBD2,.,CASSPGERGVYNEQFF,TGTGCCAGCAGTCCCGGGGAGCGGGGGGTGTACAATGAGCAGTTCTTC
TRBJ2-7,TRBV11-3,.,.,CASSTTRYEQYF,TGTGCCAGCAGCACGACACGCTACGAGCAGTACTTC
TRBJ2-5,TRBV5-1,.,.,CASSLEETQYF,TGCGCCAGCAGCTTGGAGGAGACCCAGTACTTC
TRBJ2-5,TRBV14,TRBD1,once,CASSQVQGAFQYF,TGTGCCAGCAGCCAAGTACAGGGGGCTTTCCAGTACTTC
TRBJ1-2,TRBV6-5,TRBD1,few,CASSYIVDRVNYGYTF,TGTGCCAGCAGTTATATCGTCGACAGGGTGAACTATGGCTACACCTTC